This T cell receptor beta chain was sequenced in a study of T cell responses to AZD1222 COVID-19 vaccine. On this clone: Its antigen remains unidentified.

Findings of the study overall: Variant regions that are unmutated are reportedly the target of nearly half of spike-specific TCRs. Spike regions recognized by vaccine-associated CD4 TCRs spanned the protein, led by 160-218 and 743-854.

Germline CDR1 reads SGHTA; CDR2 reads FQGTGA. The ends lost 1 base at V and 0 bases at J; junction bases unmatched: 9. The CDR3 runs to 18 residues. TCRdb's copy holds only in-frame clones and misses some; the assay was immunoSEQ multiplex PCR. In the table there are roughly 130,000 clones, approximately 88% of which are singletons. The J gene is TRBJ2-3, the V gene TRBV7-3; 8 nucleotides align to TRBD1. The starting material was peripheral blood, obtained on day 0 of MenACWY control vaccination. This receptor was taken from an adult in good health. The CDR3 loop reads CASSLIGTGTTSTDTQYF. The DNA of the CDR3 is TGTGCCAGCAGCTTAATAGGGACAGGCACCACTAGCACAGATACGCAGTATTTT.